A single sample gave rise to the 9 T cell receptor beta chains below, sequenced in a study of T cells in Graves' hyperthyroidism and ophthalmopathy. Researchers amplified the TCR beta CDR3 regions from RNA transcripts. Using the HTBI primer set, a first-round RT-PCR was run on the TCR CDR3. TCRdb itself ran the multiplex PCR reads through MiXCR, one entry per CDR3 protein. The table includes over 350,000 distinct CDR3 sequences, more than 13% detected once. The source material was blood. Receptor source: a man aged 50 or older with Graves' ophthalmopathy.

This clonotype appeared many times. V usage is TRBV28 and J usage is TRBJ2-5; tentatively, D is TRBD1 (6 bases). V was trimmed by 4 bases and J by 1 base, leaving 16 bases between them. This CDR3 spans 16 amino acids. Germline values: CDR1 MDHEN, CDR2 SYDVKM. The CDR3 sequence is CASSSYMDSIQETQYF. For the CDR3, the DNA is TGTGCCAGCAGTTCTTACATGGACAGTATCCAAGAGACCCAGTACTTC.

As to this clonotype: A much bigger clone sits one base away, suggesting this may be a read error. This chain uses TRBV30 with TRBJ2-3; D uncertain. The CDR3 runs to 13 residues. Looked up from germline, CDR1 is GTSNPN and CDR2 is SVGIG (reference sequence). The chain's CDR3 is CAWTAMGTDTRYF. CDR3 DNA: TGTGCCTGGACCGCCATGGGCACAGATACGCGGTATTTT.

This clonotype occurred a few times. The DNA of the CDR3 is TGTGCCAGCCGTTGGGGAAGCGGTACCGGGGAGCTGTTTTTT. It encodes CASRWGSGTGELFF. The chain carries TRBV28 and TRBJ2-2; D may be TRBD2 (5 bases). V lost 8 bases and J 5 bases, leaving 15 bases between the germline ends. The CDR3 is 14 amino acids. Germline V gene sequence: CDR1 MDHEN, CDR2 SYDVKM.

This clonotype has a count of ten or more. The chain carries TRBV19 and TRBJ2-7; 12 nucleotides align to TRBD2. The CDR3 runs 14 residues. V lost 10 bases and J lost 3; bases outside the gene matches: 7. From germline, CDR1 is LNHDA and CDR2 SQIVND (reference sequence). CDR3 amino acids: CATRWTSGDYEQYF. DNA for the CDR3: TGTGCCACGAGGTGGACTAGCGGGGACTACGAGCAGTACTTC.

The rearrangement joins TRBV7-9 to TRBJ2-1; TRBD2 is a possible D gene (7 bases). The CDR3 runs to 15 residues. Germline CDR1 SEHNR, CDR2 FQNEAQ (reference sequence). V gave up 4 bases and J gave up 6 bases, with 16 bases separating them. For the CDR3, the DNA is TGTGCCAGCAGCTGGAGCGGGATGGGGGCCAATGAGCAGTTCTTC. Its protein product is CASSWSGMGANEQFF.

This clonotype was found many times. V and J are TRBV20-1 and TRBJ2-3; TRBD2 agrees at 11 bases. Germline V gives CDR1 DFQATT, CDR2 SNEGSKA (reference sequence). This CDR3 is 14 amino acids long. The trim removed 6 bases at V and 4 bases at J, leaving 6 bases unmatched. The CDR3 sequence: CSAPLAGAPDTQYF. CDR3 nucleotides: TGCAGTGCCCCACTAGCGGGAGCTCCAGATACGCAGTATTTT.

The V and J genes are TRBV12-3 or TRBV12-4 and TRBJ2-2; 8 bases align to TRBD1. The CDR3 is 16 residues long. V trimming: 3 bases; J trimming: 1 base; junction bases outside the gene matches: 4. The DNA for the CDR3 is TGTGCCAGCAGTTTCACAGGGGGATGGAACACCGGGGAGCTGTTTTTT. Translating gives CASSFTGGWNTGELFF.

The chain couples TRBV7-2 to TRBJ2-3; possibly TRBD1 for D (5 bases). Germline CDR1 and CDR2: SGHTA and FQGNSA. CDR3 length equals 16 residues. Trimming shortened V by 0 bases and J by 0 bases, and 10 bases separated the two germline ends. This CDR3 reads CASSLAQTVSTDTQYF. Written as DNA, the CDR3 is TGTGCCAGCAGCTTAGCACAGACAGTTAGCACAGATACGCAGTATTTT.

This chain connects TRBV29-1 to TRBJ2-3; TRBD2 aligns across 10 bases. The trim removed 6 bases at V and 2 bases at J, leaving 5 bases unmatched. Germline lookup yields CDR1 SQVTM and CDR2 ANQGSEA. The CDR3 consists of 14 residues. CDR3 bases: TGCAGCGTCCATAGCGGGAGGACCACAGATACGCAGTATTTT. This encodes CSVHSGRTTDTQYF.